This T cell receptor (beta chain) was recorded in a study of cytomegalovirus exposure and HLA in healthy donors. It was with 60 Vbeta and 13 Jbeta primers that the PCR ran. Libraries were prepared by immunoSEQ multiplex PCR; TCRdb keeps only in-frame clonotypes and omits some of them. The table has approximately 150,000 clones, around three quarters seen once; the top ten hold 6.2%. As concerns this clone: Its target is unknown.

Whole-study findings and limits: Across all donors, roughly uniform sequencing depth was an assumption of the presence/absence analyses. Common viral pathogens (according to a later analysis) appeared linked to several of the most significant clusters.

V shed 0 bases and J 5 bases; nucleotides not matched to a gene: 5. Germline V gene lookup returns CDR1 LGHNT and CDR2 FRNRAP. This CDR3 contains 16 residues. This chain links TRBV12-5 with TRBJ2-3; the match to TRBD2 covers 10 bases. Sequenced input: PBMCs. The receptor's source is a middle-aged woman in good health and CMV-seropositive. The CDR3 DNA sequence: TGTGCTAGTGGTTTGGTACTACCTAGCGGGGGAGATACGCAGTATTTT. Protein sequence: CASGLVLPSGGDTQYF.